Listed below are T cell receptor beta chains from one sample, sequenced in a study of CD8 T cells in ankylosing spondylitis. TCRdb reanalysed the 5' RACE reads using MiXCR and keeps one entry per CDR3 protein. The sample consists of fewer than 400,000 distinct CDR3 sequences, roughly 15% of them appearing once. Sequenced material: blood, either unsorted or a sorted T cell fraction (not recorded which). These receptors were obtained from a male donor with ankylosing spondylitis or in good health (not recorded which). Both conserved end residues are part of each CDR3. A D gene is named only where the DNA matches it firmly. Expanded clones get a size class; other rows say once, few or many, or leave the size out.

CDR3nt: TGTGCCAGTAATGATGGGGGGACCTATGGCTACACCTTC
CDR3aa: CASNDGGTYGYTF
v_gene: TRBV19
d_gene: NA
j_gene: TRBJ1-2
abundance: NA

CDR3nt: TGTGCCAGCAGCTTGGTCCCCAGGGGCGTCTACGAGCAGTACTTC
CDR3aa: CASSLVPRGVYEQYF
v_gene: TRBV5-5
d_gene: NA
j_gene: TRBJ2-7
abundance: few

CDR3nt: TGTGCCAGCAGCCAACCACGGGGGAGTTCCTACGAGCAGTACTTC
CDR3aa: CASSQPRGSSYEQYF
v_gene: TRBV28
d_gene: NA
j_gene: TRBJ2-7
abundance: many

CDR3nt: TGTGCCAGCAGAACCCTAGAAAAACTGTTTTTT
CDR3aa: CASRTLEKLFF
v_gene: TRBV6-6
d_gene: NA
j_gene: TRBJ1-4
abundance: NA

CDR3nt: TGTGCCAGCAGTTACGGGGGGACTATTTACAATGAGCAGTTCTTC
CDR3aa: CASSYGGTIYNEQFF
v_gene: TRBV6-5
d_gene: TRBD2
j_gene: TRBJ2-1
abundance: NA

CDR3nt: TGTGCCATCAGTGGCTCTGGAAACACCATATATTTT
CDR3aa: CAISGSGNTIYF
v_gene: TRBV10-3
d_gene: NA
j_gene: TRBJ1-3
abundance: NA

CDR3nt: TGTGCCAGCAGCGCGAGTACAGGGAAAGAGACCCAGTACTTC
CDR3aa: CASSASTGKETQYF
v_gene: TRBV9
d_gene: NA
j_gene: TRBJ2-5
abundance: many

CDR3nt: TGTGCCAGCAGCAAAGGGCGGGAGACTAGCGGGGTCCCCTACAATGAGCAGTTCTTC
CDR3aa: CASSKGRETSGVPYNEQFF
v_gene: TRBV21-1
d_gene: NA
j_gene: TRBJ2-1
abundance: few

CDR3nt: TGCAGTGCTCCCTCCACCGCTGGGTTGTATGGCTACACCTTC
CDR3aa: CSAPSTAGLYGYTF
v_gene: TRBV20-1
d_gene: NA
j_gene: TRBJ1-2
abundance: NA

CDR3nt: TGTGCCAGCTCACCATGGATGGATTCTGGAAACACCATATATTTT
CDR3aa: CASSPWMDSGNTIYF
v_gene: TRBV18
d_gene: NA
j_gene: TRBJ1-3
abundance: NA

CDR3nt: TGTGCCAGCAGCTTAGGTCAGGGAGTCTCCTACGAGCAGTACTTC
CDR3aa: CASSLGQGVSYEQYF
v_gene: TRBV7-2
d_gene: NA
j_gene: TRBJ2-7
abundance: NA

CDR3nt: TGTGCCAGCAGCTCCCCGAGGGCGGGGGCCGGGGATACGCAGTATTTT
CDR3aa: CASSSPRAGAGDTQYF
v_gene: TRBV5-6
d_gene: NA
j_gene: TRBJ2-3
abundance: few

CDR3nt: TGCGCCAGCAGCTTGGTGGCAGGGAATCAAGAGACCCAGTACTTC
CDR3aa: CASSLVAGNQETQYF
v_gene: TRBV5-1
d_gene: NA
j_gene: TRBJ2-5
abundance: few

CDR3nt: TGCGCCAGCAGCCCAGGTCATGAAGCTTTCTTT
CDR3aa: CASSPGHEAFF
v_gene: TRBV4-1
d_gene: NA
j_gene: TRBJ1-1
abundance: many

CDR3nt: TGTGCCAGCAGCTTGTTTAATAGCAATCAGCCCCAGCATTTT
CDR3aa: CASSLFNSNQPQHF
v_gene: TRBV5-5
d_gene: NA
j_gene: TRBJ1-5
abundance: NA

CDR3nt: TGTGCCAGCAGCCCAAATCACGGTCCCTACGAGCAGTACTTC
CDR3aa: CASSPNHGPYEQYF
v_gene: TRBV7-2
d_gene: NA
j_gene: TRBJ2-7
abundance: NA

CDR3nt: TGCGCCAGCAGCTCAACTCACCAGACCCAGTACTTC
CDR3aa: CASSSTHQTQYF
v_gene: TRBV5-1
d_gene: NA
j_gene: TRBJ2-5
abundance: few

CDR3nt: TGCGCCAGCAGCTTGGGCAGGCGGGACACTGAAGCTTTCTTT
CDR3aa: CASSLGRRDTEAFF
v_gene: TRBV5-1
d_gene: NA
j_gene: TRBJ1-1
abundance: many

CDR3nt: TGCGCCAGCAGCTTGGGTCGGACAGCAAACACTGAAGCTTTCTTT
CDR3aa: CASSLGRTANTEAFF
v_gene: TRBV5-1
d_gene: NA
j_gene: TRBJ1-1
abundance: NA

CDR3nt: TGCGCCAGCAGCTTGTACAGTCGGGGACTCAACACCGGGGAGCTGTTTTTT
CDR3aa: CASSLYSRGLNTGELFF
v_gene: TRBV5-1
d_gene: NA
j_gene: TRBJ2-2
abundance: few

CDR3nt: TGTGCCAGCAGCCCTGTACAGTCGGGCTACACCTTC
CDR3aa: CASSPVQSGYTF
v_gene: TRBV6-6
d_gene: NA
j_gene: TRBJ1-2
abundance: few

CDR3nt: TGTGCCAGCAGTCTCACAGGGGCCTATGGCTACACCTTC
CDR3aa: CASSLTGAYGYTF
v_gene: TRBV12-3/TRBV12-4
d_gene: TRBD1
j_gene: TRBJ1-2
abundance: many